This note documents a single T cell receptor beta chain sequence. Its antigen is as yet unknown. Quantitative 5'-RACE with molecular barcodes was used to make the TCR beta libraries. TCRdb passed the 5' RACE reads through MiXCR, listing each CDR3 protein once. This sample has 220,000 or so distinct CDR3 sequences, with more than 9% found just once. The record originates from a study of CD8 T cells in ankylosing spondylitis. Broader study findings: Reportedly, disease-linked clones are significantly enriched in ankylosing spondylitis patients' matched synovial fluid. Typical of ankylosing spondylitis blood, it appeared, was a TCR beta motif of eight highly homologous variants. Earlier reports found some motif variants in synovial fluid and blood in reactive arthritis.

The sample comprised blood, either unsorted or a sorted T cell fraction (not recorded which). This TCR derives from a male donor with ankylosing spondylitis or in good health (not recorded which).

The CDR3 protein is CASSASGGYPDTQYF. CDR3 nucleotides: TGTGCCAGCAGCGCTAGCGGGGGATATCCAGATACGCAGTATTTT. The chain uses TRBV9 and TRBJ2-3; 10 positions match TRBD2. V trimming: 3 bases; J trimming: 4 bases; junction bases outside the gene matches: 5. Germline values: CDR1 SGDLS, CDR2 YYNGEE. The CDR3 is made up of 15 amino acids.